This T cell receptor beta chain was recovered during a study of CD8+ T cells in alopecia areata. The V gene end was trimmed by 0 bases and the J gene end by 2 bases; junction bases not matched to a gene: 9. CDR3 size: 17 residues. CDR1 and CDR2 (germline): SGHDT, YYEEEE. The treatment was: oral pan-JAK inhibitor, 5-10 mg twice daily. RNA was isolated and reverse transcribed to cDNA, the sequencing template. Data came from immunoSEQ multiplex PCR; TCRdb stores just in-frame clones and leaves some out. This sample has about 140,000 clones, with roughly 82% found just once. The chain links TRBV5-6 to TRBJ2-7, with TRBD1 matching over 9 bases. Sequenced material: CD8+ T cells sorted from blood, taken at week 4, from a patient treated with tofacitinib. The receptor was derived from a human donor with alopecia areata. CDR3 in DNA: TGTGCCAGCAGCTTGGCATTCCTGGGACAGGGTACCTACGAGCAGTACTTC. Its protein is CASSLAFLGQGTYEQYF.